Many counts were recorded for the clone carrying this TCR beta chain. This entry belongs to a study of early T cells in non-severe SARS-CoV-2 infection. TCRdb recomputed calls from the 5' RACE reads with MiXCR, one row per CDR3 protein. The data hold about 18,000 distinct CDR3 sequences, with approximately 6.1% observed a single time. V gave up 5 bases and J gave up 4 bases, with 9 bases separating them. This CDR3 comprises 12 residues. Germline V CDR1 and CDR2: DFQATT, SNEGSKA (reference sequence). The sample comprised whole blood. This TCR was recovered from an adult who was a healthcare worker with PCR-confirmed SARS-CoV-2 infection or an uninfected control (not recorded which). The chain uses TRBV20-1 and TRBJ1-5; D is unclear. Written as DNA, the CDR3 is TGCAGTGCTGCGGGAGCTAATCAGCCCCAGCATTTT. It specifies CSAAGANQPQHF.